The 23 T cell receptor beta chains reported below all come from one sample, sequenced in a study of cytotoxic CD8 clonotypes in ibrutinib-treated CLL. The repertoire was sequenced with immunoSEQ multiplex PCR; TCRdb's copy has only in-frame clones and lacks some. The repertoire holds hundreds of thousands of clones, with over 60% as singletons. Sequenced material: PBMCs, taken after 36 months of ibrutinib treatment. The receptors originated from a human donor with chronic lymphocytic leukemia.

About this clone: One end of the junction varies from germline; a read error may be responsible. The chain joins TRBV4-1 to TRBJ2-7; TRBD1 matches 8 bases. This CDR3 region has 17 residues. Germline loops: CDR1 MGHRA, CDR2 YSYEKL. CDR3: CASSRHVTGTGRYEQYF. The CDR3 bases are TGCGCCAGCAGCCGACACGTGACCGGGACAGGCCGATACGAGCAATACTTC.

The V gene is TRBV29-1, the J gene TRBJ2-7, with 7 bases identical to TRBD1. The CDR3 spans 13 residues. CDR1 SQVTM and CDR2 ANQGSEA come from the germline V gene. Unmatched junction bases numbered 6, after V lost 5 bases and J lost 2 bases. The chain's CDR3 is CSVSPGQTYEQYF. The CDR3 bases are TGCAGCGTTTCGCCGGGACAGACCTACGAGCAGTACTTC.

The CDR3 region has the DNA TGTGCCAGCAGGAAGAACGACAGGAACTATGGCTACACCTTC. Translated, it gives CASRKNDRNYGYTF. The V and J genes are TRBV6-5 and TRBJ1-2, with D perhaps TRBD1 (6 bases). V was pared by 6 bases and J by 2 bases, with 13 bases between. Germline V gives CDR1 MNHEY, CDR2 SVGAGI. CDR3 length: 14 amino acids.

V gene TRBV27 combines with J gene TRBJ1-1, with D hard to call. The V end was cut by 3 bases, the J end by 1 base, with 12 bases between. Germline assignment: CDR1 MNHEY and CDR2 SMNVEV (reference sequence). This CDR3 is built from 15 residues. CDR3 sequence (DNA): TGTGCCAGCAGTTTGAGTAAACGAGGGAACACTGAAGCTTTCTTT. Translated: CASSLSKRGNTEAFF.

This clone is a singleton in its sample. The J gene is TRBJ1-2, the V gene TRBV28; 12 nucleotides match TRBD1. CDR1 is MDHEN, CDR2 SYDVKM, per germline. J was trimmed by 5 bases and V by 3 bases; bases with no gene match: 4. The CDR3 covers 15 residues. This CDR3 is CASSFRDRGPYGYTF. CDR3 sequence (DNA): TGTGCCAGCAGTTTTCGGGACAGGGGGCCGTATGGCTACACCTTC.

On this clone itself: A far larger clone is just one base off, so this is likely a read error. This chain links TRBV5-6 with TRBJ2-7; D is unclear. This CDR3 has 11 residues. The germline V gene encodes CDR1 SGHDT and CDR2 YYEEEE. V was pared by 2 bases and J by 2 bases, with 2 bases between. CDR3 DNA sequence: TGTGCCAGCAGCTTAACCTACGAGCAGTACTTC. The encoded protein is CASSLTYEQYF.

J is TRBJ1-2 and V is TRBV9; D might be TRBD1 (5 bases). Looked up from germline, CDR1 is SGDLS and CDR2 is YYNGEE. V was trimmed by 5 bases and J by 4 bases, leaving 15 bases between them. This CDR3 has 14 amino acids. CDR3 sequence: CASSPGLQFYGYTF. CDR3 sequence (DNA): TGTGCCAGCAGTCCAGGGTTGCAGTTCTATGGCTACACCTTC.

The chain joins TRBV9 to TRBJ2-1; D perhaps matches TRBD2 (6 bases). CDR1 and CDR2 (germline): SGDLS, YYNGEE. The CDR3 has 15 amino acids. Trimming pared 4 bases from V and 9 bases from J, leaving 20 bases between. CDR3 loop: CASSRRDSSLSEQFF. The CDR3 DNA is TGTGCCAGCAGCAGACGGGACTCGTCGCTTTCTGAGCAGTTCTTC.

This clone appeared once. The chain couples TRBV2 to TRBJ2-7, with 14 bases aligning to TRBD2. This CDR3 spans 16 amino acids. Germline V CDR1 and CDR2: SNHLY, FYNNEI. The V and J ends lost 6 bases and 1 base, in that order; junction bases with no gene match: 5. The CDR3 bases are TGTGCCAGCAGACCGGGGACTAGCGGGAGATCCTACGAGCAGTACTTC. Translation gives CASRPGTSGRSYEQYF.

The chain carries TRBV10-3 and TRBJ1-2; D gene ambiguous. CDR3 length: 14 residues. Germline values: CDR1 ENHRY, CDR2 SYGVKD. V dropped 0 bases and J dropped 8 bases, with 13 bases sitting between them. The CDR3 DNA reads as TGTGCCATCAGTGAGTCGGGTCTCGGAGGGGGCTACACCTTC. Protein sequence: CAISESGLGGGYTF.

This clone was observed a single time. CDR3 in DNA: TGTGCCAGCAAACTCGACGGGGCCTATGGCTACACCTTC. Translated, it gives CASKLDGAYGYTF. The chain uses TRBV25-1 and TRBJ1-2; D might be TRBD1 (5 bases). CDR1 MGHDK and CDR2 SYGVNS come from the germline V gene. Trimming pared 7 bases from V and 4 bases from J, leaving 13 bases between. This CDR3 spans 13 amino acids.

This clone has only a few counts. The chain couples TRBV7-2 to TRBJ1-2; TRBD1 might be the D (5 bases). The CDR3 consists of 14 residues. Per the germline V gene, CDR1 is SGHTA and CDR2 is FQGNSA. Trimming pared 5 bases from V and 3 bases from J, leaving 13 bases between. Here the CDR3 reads CASSRDRTDYGYTF. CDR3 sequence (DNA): TGTGCCAGCAGCAGAGACAGAACAGACTATGGCTACACCTTC.

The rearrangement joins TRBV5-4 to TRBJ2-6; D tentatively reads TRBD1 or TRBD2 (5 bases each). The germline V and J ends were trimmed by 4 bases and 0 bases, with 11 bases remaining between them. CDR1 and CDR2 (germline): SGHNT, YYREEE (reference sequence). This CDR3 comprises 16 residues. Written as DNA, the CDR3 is TGTGCCAGCAGCCAGGGACGGCTCTCTGGGGCCAACGTCCTGACTTTC. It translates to CASSQGRLSGANVLTF.

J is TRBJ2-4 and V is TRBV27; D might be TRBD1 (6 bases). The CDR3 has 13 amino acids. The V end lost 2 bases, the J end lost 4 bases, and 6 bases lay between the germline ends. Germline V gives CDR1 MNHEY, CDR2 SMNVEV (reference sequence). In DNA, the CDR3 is TGTGCCAGCAGTTTAACAGGGAAAAACATTCAGTACTTC. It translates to CASSLTGKNIQYF.

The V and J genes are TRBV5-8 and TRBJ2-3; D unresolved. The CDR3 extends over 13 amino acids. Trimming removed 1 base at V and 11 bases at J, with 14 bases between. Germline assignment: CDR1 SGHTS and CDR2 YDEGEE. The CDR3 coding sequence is TGTGCCAGCAGCTTGAGGTCCAGCCCGAAGCAGTATTTT. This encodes CASSLRSSPKQYF.

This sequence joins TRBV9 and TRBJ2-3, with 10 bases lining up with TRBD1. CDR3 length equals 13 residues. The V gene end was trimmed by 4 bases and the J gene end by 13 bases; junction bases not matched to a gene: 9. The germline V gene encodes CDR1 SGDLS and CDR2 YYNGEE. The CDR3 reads CASSRASGTGEYF. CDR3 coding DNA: TGTGCCAGCAGCAGGGCGTCGGGGACAGGGGAGTATTTT.

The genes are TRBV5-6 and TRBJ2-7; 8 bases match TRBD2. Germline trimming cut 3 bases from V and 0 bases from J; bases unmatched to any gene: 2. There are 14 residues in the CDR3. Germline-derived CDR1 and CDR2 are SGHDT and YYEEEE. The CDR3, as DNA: TGTGCCAGCAGCTCCGGGACTAGCTCCTACGAGCAGTACTTC. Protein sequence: CASSSGTSSYEQYF.

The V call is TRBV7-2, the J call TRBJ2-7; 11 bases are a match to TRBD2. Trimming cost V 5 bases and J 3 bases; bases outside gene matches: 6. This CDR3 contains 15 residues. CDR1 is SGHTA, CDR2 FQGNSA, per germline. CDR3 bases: TGTGCCAGCAGCAAACCGGGACTAGCGGACTACGAGCAGTACTTC. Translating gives CASSKPGLADYEQYF.

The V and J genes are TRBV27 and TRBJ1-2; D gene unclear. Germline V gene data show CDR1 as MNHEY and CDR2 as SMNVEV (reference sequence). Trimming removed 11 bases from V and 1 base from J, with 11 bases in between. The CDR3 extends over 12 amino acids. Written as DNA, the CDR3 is TGTGCCGCGGGAAATCATAACTATGGCTACACCTTC. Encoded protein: CAAGNHNYGYTF.

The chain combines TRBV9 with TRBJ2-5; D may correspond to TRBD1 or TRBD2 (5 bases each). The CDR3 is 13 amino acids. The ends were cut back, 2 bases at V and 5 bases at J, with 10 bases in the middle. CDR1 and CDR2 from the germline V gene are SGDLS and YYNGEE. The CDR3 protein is CASSVAGSETQYF. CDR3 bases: TGTGCCAGCAGCGTTGCAGGGAGCGAGACCCAGTACTTC.

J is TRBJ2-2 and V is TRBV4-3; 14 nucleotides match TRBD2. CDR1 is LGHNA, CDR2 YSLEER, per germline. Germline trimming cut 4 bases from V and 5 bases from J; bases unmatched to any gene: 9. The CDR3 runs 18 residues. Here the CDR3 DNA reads TGCGCCAGCAGCCTAGGTGGACTAGCGGGAGGTCGGACCGGGGAGCTGTTTTTT. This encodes CASSLGGLAGGRTGELFF.

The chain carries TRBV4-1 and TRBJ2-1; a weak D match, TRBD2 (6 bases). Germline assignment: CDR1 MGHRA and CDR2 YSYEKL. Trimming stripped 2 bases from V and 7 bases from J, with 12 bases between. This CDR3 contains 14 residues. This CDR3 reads CASSQPKEGNEQFF. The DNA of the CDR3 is TGCGCCAGCAGCCAACCCAAGGAGGGGAATGAGCAGTTCTTC.

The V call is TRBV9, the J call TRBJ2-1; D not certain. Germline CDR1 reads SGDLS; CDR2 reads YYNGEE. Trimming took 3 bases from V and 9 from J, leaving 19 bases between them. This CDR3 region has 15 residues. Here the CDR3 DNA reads TGTGCCAGCAGCGGCGAGGCCCACGGAGCGCCTGAGCAGTTCTTC. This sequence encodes CASSGEAHGAPEQFF.